These T cell receptor beta chains were read from a single sample in a study of cytomegalovirus exposure and HLA in healthy donors. Generated by immunoSEQ multiplex PCR, the TCRdb table keeps only in-frame clones and is missing some. Of tens of thousands of clones in the sample, around 75% were seen once. What was sequenced was PBMCs. These receptors originate from a man between 45 and 60 years old in good health and CMV-seropositive. CDR3s leave out the opening cysteine and the closing phenylalanine or tryptophan. Size is stated for part of the rows, as once, few or many counts, or as a class when the clone is expanded.

abundance | j_gene | len | v_gene | CDR3aa
few | TRBJ1-2 | 11 | TRBV30 | AFSIRGNYGYT
few | TRBJ2-1 | 12 | TRBV27 | SSRIQGMNNEQF
- | TRBJ2-2 | 14 | TRBV11-2 | ASSFGLAETTRELF
- | TRBJ1-5 | 12 | TRBV7-8 | ASSTGQGDKPQH
- | TRBJ2-5 | 14 | TRBV9 | ASNVGAGGPGETQY
- | TRBJ1-1 | 11 | TRBV7-9 | SSSIDGGTEAF
- | TRBJ2-5 | 13 | TRBV19 | ASSTSAGGLETQY
- | TRBJ1-1 | 12 | TRBV6-5 | ASREQGMNTEAF
- | TRBJ2-5 | 9 | TRBV2 | ASGYQETQY
- | TRBJ1-1 | 12 | TRBV4-3 | ASSYRGGNTEAF
- | TRBJ1-1 | 12 | TRBV18 | ASSPAGGNTEAF
- | TRBJ1-5 | 12 | TRBV27 | ASSVTGYGQPQH
- | TRBJ1-4 | 13 | TRBV2 | ASTRDTSTNEKLF
few | TRBJ2-7 | 13 | TRBV5-6 | ASSLTGGSHYEQY
- | TRBJ2-1 | 12 | TRBV5-4 | ASSLVGAHNEQF
- | TRBJ2-5 | 12 | TRBV19 | ASSITSQTETQY
- | TRBJ2-7 | 13 | TRBV6-6 | ASSPRPGGHYEQY
- | TRBJ2-1 | 17 | TRBV18 | ASSPPGLAGGSSYNEQF
few | TRBJ2-7 | 13 | TRBV12-5 | ASGLRDYTIYEQY
- | TRBJ1-6 | 13 | TRBV21-1 | ASSGTGSFNSPLH
- | TRBJ2-1 | 14 | TRBV9 | ASSVHPGLVPNEQF
once | TRBJ2-2 | 10 | TRBV2 | ASSQFTGELF
- | TRBJ2-7 | 12 | TRBV5-1 | ASSLAGTTYEQY
few | TRBJ2-5 | 13 | TRBV4-1 | ASSLSILEGETQY
- | TRBJ1-5 | 13 | TRBV5-1 | ASSLGQGGNQPQH
- | TRBJ2-5 | 12 | TRBV28 | ASRQTRGAETQY
- | TRBJ2-1 | 13 | TRBV15 | ATKAGLAGYNEQF
few | TRBJ1-6 | 13 | TRBV6-5 | ASSYLRRANSPLH
few | TRBJ1-2 | 14 | TRBV7-9 | ASSPRDRGSNYGYT
- | TRBJ2-7 | 13 | TRBV9 | ASSVTASGTYEQY
- | TRBJ2-1 | 12 | TRBV6-5 | ASSEHGRANEQF
few | TRBJ1-1 | 12 | TRBV30 | ASRAGTGYTEAF
- | TRBJ1-1 | 11 | TRBV19 | ASSVSVKTEAF
- | TRBJ2-3 | 15 | TRBV4-1 | ASSQGKGARETDTQY
- | TRBJ1-1 | 10 | TRBV5-1 | ASSAAGTEAF
- | TRBJ2-7 | 12 | TRBV9 | ASSVGGGPYEQY
- | TRBJ1-2 | 11 | TRBV2 | ASSPRVVWGYT
- | TRBJ2-1 | 13 | TRBV7-3 | ASSLTSGYYNEQF
- | TRBJ1-5 | 11 | TRBV7-6 | ASSPRGGQPQH
- | TRBJ2-3 | 12 | TRBV9 | ASSVVGAVDTQY
- | TRBJ1-2 | 13 | TRBV4-2 | ASSQDGAVNYGYT
- | TRBJ2-7 | 13 | TRBV5-1 | ASSSPGQGAYEQY
- | TRBJ1-4 | 14 | TRBV7-3 | ASSLLRDSTNEKLF
- | TRBJ1-6 | 16 | TRBV11-2 | ASSLDGALKSFGSPLH
once | TRBJ2-1 | 13 | TRBV9 | ASSPRGISYNEQF
- | TRBJ1-2 | 10 | TRBV6-1 | ASSELRYGYT
- | TRBJ2-7 | 12 | TRBV30 | AWSWGLGPYEQY
- | TRBJ1-5 | 11 | TRBV7-8 | ASSYTRGQPQH
- | TRBJ1-1 | 13 | TRBV15 | ATSRAEGLNTEAF
few | TRBJ2-7 | 11 | TRBV7-6 | ASSLGTQDEQY
- | TRBJ2-5 | 15 | TRBV28 | ASSTTFSGRAFGEQY
- | TRBJ1-2 | 13 | TRBV6-1 | ASSEGDRGNYGYT
- | TRBJ2-5 | 11 | TRBV25-1 | ASSEGGEETQY
few | TRBJ2-7 | 12 | TRBV14 | ASSQAGAPYEQY
- | TRBJ2-3 | 13 | TRBV2 | ASSTGLAGSDTQY
- | TRBJ1-1 | 12 | TRBV11-2 | ASSVSPMNTEAF
- | TRBJ1-2 | 12 | TRBV27 | ASSQQGTNYGYT
- | TRBJ1-1 | 10 | TRBV11-2 | ASSLGQGKDF
- | TRBJ2-7 | 12 | TRBV6-1 | ASSAGQVTYEQY